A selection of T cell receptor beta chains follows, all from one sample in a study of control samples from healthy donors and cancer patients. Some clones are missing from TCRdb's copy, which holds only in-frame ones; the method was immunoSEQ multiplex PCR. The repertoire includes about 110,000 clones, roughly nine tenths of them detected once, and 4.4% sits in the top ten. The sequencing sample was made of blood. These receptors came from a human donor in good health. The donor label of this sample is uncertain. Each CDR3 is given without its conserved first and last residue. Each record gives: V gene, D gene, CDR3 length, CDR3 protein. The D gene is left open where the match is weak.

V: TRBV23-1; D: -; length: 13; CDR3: ASSPRGGGTTEAF
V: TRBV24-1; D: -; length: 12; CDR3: ATSDTSIENIQY
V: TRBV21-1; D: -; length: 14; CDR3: ASSKGNRDRECPQH
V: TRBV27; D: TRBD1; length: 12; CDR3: ASSWDRSNSPLH
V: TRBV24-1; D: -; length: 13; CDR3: ATSDSGLGSGEQF
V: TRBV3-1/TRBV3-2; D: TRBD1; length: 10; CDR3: ASSLEQGAAF
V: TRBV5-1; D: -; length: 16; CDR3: ASSLEYRGRLDTGELF
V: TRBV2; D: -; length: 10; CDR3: ASSIKNPSQY
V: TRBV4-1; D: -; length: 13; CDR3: ASSPTPEMYSPLH
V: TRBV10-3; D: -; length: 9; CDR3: AIRTQGEAF
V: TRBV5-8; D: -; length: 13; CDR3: ASSYYGGLTGELF
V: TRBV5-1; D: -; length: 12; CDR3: ASSTTHTNTEAF
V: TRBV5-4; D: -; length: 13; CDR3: ASSVAQGINSPLH
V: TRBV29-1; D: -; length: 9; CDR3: SVAWRYEQY
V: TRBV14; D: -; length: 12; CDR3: ASSQAQGGNTIY
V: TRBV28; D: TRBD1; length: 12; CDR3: ASTVTGGYEKLF
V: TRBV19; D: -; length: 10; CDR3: ASSIWGSEQY
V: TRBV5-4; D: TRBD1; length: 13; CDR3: ASSLTGQGNYGYT
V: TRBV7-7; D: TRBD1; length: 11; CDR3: ASSPNRGREQY
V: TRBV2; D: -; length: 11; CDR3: ASSIWGQDTQY
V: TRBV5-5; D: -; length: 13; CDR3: ASSLAVDGYGELF
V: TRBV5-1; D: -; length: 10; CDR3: ASSLETGELF
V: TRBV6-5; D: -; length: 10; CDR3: ASVRTPVEQY
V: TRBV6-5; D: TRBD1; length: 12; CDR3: ASSYRQGAGELF
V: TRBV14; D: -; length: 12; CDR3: ASSREGVISGYT
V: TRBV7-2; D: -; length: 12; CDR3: ASSSTATDYGYT
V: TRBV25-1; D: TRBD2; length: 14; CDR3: ASIDGRAGEVNEQF
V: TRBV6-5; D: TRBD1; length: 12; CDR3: ASSDRDRLHEQY
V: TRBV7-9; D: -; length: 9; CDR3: ASSLESLAF
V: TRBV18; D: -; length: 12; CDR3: ASSPEGFYYEQY
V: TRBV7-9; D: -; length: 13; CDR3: ASSSYSGNTGELF
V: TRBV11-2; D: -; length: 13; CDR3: ASSLIEGSIYGYT
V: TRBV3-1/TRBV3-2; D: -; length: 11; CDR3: ASSHLTGEKLF
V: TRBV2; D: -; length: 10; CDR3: ASPREDYGYT
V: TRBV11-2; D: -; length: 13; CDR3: ASSLEGHGNQPQH
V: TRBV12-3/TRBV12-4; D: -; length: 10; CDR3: ASRGGSYEQY
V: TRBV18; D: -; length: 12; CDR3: ASSPYEGITEAF
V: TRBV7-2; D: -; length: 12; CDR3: ASSLVVVTDTQY
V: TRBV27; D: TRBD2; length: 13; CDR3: ASTGLGGSTDTQY
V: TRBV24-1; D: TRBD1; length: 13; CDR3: ATRKGDGQGREQF
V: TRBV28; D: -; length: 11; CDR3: ASGTGQDTEAF
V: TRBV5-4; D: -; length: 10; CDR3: ASRGRDEKLF
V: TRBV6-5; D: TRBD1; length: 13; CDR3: ASRDGQALWETQY
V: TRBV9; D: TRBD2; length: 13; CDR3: ASSAGTSGSDTQY
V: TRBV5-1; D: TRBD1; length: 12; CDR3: ASSLGQGAETQY
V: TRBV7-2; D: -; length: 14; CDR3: ASSLELGGGADTQY
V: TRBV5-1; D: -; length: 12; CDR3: ASSLGGSGQPQH
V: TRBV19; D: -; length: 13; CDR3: ASSSAGSMNTEAF
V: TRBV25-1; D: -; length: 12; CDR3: ASSDWTGLGGYT
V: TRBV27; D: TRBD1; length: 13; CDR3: ASSWRQGANEKLF
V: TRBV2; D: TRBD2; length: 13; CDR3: ASSDWASGGNEQF
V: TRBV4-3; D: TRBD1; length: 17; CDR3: ASSQGGPGTGSGGEKLF